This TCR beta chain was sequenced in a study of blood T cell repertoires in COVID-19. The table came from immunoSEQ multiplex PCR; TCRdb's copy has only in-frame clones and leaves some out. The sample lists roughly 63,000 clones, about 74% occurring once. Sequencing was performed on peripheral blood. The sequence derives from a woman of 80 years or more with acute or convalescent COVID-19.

The CDR3 DNA reads TGTGCCAGCAGTGTTAACAGGAGAACTTCACCCCTCCACTTT. This translates into CASSVNRRTSPLHF. The V call is TRBV2, the J call TRBJ1-6; TRBD1 is a possible D gene (5 bases). V was clipped by 4 bases and J by 9 bases, with 13 bases between them. Germline assignment: CDR1 SNHLY and CDR2 FYNNEI. This CDR3 is 14 amino acids long.